The entry below gives a single T cell receptor (beta chain) sequence along with its context. The repertoire was sequenced with immunoSEQ multiplex PCR; TCRdb's copy has only in-frame clones and lacks some. The sample consists of 93,000 or so clones, about 91% of them appearing once. CDR3 length equals 18 residues. Per germline, CDR1 SQVTM and CDR2 ANQGSEA. The V end lost 6 bases, the J end lost 5 bases, and 31 bases lay between the germline ends. The source of the sample is a study of T cell changes during pregnancy in multiple sclerosis. This clonotype was sampled from a female donor with multiple sclerosis, enrolled in a pregnancy study. The specimen was peripheral blood, collected before pregnancy. The rearrangement uses TRBV29-1 and TRBJ1-2, with D unclear. The CDR3 region has the DNA TGCAGCGTCGGCCACATACCCGTCTTTGGATCCCAGGCTTATGGCTACACCTTC. This sequence encodes CSVGHIPVFGSQAYGYTF. Full variable domain (outside the CDR3, taken from reference TRBV29-1 and TRBJ1-2): SAVISQKPSRDICQRGTSLTIQCQVDSQVTMMFWYRQQPGQSLTLIATANQGSEATYESGFVIDKFPISRPNLTFSTLTVSNMSPEDSSIYLCSVGHIPVFGSQAYGYTFGSGTRLTVV.